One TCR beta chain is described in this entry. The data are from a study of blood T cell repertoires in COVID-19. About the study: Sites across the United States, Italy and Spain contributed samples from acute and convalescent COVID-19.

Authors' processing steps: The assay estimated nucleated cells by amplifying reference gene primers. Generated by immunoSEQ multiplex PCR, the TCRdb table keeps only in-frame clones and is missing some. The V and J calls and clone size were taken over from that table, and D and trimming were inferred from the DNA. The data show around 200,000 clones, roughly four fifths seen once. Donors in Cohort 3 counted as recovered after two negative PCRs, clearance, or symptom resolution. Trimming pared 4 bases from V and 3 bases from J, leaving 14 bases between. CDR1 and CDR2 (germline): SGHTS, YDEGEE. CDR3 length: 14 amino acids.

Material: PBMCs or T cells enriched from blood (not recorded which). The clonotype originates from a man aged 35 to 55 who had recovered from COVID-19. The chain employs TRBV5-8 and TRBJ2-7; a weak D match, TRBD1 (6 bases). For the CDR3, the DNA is TGTGCCAGCAGCCCCTGGACAGAGAACTACGAGCAGTACTTC. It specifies CASSPWTENYEQYF.